A single sample is the source of the 3 T cell receptor beta chains below, sequenced in a study of blood T cell repertoires in COVID-19 (dated by TCRdb to 2018 to 2020). The library was built by means of the immunoSEQ multiplex PCR assay. This is the immuneACCESS table as TCRdb keeps it, with only in-frame sequences that have V and J called. A part of the clones is gone; compared with another copy, unresolved V genes explain less than half, and the rest is unexplained. The sample table lists about 310,000 clones, around 90% of them with a count of one. The biggest ten clones account for around 0.93% of the sample. The sample consisted of peripheral blood. The receptors originated from a woman aged 40-49 years with COVID-19, enrolled during active disease.

This chain joins TRBV6-5 and TRBJ2-6, with D possibly matching TRBD2 (5 bases). Trimming took 5 bases from V and 9 from J, leaving 14 bases between them. The CDR3 is 14 residues long. Germline CDR1 and CDR2: MNHEY and SVGAGI. As DNA, the CDR3 is TGTGCCAGCAGTCGCGAGGGTCCAATCAACGTCCTGACTTTC. Encoded protein: CASSREGPINVLTF.

The chain links TRBV27 to TRBJ2-7; D is uncertain. Germline loops: CDR1 MNHEY, CDR2 SMNVEV (reference sequence). The CDR3 is 11 amino acids. Trimming shortened V by 8 bases and J by 3 bases, and 8 bases separated the two germline ends. CDR3 sequence (DNA): TGTGCCAGCCGGAGACTCTACGAGCAGTACTTC. Translating gives CASRRLYEQYF.

This clone showed up just once. J is TRBJ2-2 and V is TRBV18; no reliable D call. The V gene lost 6 bases and the J gene lost 2 bases, with 4 bases spanning the gap. Germline values: CDR1 KGHSH, CDR2 LQKENI. This CDR3 has 12 amino acids. The DNA of the CDR3 is TGTGCCAGCTCCCGTAACACCGGGGAGCTGTTTTTT. The encoded protein is CASSRNTGELFF. Full variable domain (remainder filled in from reference TRBV18 and TRBJ2-2): NAGVMQNPRHLVRRRGQEARLRCSPMKGHSHVYWYRQLPEEGLKFMVYLQKENIIDESGMPKERFSAEFPKEGPSILRIQQVVRGDSAAYFCASSRNTGELFFGEGSRLTVL.